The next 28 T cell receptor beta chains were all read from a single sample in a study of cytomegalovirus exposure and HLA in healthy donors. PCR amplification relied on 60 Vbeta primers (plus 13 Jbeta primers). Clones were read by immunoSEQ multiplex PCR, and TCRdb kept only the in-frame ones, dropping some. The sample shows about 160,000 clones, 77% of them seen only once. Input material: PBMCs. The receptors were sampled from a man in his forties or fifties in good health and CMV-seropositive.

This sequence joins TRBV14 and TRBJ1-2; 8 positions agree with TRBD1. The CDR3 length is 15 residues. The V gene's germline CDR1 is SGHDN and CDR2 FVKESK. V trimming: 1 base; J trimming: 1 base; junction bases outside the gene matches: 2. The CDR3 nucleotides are TGTGCCAGCAGCCAAGCAGGGGGCAATAACTATGGCTACACCTTC. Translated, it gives CASSQAGGNNYGYTF.

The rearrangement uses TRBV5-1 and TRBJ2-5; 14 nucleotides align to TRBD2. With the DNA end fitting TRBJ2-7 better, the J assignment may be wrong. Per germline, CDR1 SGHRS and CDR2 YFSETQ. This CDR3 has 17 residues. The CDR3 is CASRGLAGATYLYEQYF. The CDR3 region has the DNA TGCGCCAGCAGGGGACTAGCGGGGGCCACTTATCTCTACGAGCAGTACTTC.

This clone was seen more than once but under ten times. Written as DNA, the CDR3 is TGTGCCAGCAGTTTTACCGGACTACAAAGCTACAATGAGCAGTTCTTC. The encoded protein is CASSFTGLQSYNEQFF. This chain joins TRBV27 and TRBJ2-1; tentatively, D is TRBD2 (6 bases). V was pared by 3 bases and J by 3 bases, with 15 bases between. Germline CDR1 MNHEY, CDR2 SMNVEV (reference sequence). The CDR3 covers 16 residues.

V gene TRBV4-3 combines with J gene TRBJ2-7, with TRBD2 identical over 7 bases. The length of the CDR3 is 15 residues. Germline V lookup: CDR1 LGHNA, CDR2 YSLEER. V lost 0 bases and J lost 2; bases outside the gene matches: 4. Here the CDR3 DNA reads TGCGCCAGCAGCCAAGATCCACTAGCGACCTACGAGCAGTACTTC. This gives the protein CASSQDPLATYEQYF.

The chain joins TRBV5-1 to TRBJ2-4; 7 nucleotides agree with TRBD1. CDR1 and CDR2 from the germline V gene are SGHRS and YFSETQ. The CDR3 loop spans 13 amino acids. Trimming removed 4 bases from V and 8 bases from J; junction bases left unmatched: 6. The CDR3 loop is CASSKGGSDIQYF. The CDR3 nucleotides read TGCGCCAGCAGCAAAGGGGGCTCTGACATTCAGTACTTC.

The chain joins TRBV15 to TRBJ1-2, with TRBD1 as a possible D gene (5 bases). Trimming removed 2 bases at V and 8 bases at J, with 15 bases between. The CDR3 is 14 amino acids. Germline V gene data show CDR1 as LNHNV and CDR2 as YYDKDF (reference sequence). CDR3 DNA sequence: TGTGCCACCAGCAGACCCCAGGGTATGGGCGGCTACACCTTC. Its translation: CATSRPQGMGGYTF.

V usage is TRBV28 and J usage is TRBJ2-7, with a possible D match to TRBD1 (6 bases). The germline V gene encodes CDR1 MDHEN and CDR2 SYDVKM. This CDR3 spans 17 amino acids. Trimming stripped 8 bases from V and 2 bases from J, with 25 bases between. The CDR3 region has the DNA TGTGCCAGCCGACCCGACCAGGAGACCCACAGGGCCTACGAGCAGTACTTC. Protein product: CASRPDQETHRAYEQYF. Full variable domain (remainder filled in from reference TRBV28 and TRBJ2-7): DVKVTQSSRYLVKRTGEKVFLECVQDMDHENMFWYRQDPGLGLRLIYFSYDVKMKEKGDIPEGYSVSREKKERFSLILESASTNQTSMYLCASRPDQETHRAYEQYFGPGTRLTVT.

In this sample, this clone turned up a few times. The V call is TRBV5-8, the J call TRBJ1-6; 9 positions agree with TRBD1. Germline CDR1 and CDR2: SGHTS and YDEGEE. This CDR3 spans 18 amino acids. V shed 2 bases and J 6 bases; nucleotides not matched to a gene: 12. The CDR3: CASSLSTGTGIPNSPLHF. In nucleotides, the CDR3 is TGTGCCAGCAGCTTATCAACCGGGACAGGGATTCCTAATTCACCCCTCCACTTT.

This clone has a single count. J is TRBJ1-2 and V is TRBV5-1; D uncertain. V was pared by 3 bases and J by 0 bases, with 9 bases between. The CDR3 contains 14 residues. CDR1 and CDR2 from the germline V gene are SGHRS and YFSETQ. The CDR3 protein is CASSWEAANYGYTF. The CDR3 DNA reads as TGCGCCAGCAGCTGGGAGGCGGCTAACTATGGCTACACCTTC.

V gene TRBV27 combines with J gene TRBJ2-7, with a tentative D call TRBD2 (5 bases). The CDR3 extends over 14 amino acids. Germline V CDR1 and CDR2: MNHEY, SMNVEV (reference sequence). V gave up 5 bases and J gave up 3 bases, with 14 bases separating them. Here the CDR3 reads CASSPSPRDYEQYF. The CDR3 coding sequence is TGTGCCAGCAGTCCTAGCCCCCGAGACTACGAGCAGTACTTC.

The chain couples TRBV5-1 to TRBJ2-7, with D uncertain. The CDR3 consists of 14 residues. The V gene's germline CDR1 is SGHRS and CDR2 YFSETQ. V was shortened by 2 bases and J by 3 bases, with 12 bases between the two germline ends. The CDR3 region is CASSFISANYEQYF. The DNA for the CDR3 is TGCGCCAGCAGCTTCATCAGTGCAAACTACGAGCAGTACTTC.

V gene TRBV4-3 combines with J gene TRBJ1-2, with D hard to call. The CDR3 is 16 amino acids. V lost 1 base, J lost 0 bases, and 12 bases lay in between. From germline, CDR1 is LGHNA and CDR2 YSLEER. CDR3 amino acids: CASSQVVWASNYGYTF. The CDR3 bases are TGCGCCAGCAGCCAAGTTGTCTGGGCATCTAACTATGGCTACACCTTC.

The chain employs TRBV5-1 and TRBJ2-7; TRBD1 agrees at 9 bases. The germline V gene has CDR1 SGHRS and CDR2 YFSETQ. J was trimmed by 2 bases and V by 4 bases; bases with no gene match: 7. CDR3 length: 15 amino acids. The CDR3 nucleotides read TGCGCCAGCAGCGTAGAAACAGGGGGCCCCTACGAGCAGTACTTC. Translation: CASSVETGGPYEQYF.

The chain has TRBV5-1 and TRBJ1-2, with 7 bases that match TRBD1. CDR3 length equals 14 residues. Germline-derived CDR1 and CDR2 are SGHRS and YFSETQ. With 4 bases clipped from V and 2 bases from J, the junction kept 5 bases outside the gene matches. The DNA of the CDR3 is TGCGCCAGCAGCCCAGGACAGGCAAACTATGGCTACACCTTC. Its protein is CASSPGQANYGYTF.

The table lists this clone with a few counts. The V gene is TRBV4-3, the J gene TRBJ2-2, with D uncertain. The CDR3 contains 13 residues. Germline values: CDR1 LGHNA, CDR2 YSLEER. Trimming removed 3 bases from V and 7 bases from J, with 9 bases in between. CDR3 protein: CASSQAGFGELFF. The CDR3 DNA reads TGCGCCAGCAGCCAGGCAGGTTTCGGGGAGCTGTTTTTT.

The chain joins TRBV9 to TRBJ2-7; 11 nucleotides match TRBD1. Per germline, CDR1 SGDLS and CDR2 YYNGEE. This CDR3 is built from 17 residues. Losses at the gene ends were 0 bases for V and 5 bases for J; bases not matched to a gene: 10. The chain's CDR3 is CASSVDPWTGGGNEQYF. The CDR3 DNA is TGTGCCAGCAGCGTAGACCCGTGGACAGGGGGCGGGAACGAGCAGTACTTC.

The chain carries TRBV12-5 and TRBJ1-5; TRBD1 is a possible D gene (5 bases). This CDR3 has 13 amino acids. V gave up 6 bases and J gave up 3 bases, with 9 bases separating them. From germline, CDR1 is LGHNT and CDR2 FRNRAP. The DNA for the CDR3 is TGTGCTAGTGGCACGGGGGTCAATCAGCCCCAGCATTTT. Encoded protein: CASGTGVNQPQHF.

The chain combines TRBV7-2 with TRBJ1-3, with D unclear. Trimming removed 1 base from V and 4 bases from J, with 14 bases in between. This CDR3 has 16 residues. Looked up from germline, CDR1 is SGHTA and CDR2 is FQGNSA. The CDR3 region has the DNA TGTGCCAGCAGCTTAGACTCAGGCCTTAGGGGAAACACCATATATTTT. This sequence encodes CASSLDSGLRGNTIYF. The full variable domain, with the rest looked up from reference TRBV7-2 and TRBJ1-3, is GAGVSQSPSNKVTEKGKDVELRCDPISGHTALYWYRQSLGQGLEFLIYFQGNSAPDKSGLPSDRFSAERTGGSVSTLTIQRTQQEDSAVYLCASSLDSGLRGNTIYFGEGSWLTVV.

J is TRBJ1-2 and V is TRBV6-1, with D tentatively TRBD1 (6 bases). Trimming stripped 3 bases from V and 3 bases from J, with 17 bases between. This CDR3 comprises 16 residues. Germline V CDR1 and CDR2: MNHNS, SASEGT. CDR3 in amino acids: CASSERPGGIDYGYTF. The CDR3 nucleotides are TGTGCCAGCAGTGAGCGGCCGGGGGGCATCGACTATGGCTACACCTTC.

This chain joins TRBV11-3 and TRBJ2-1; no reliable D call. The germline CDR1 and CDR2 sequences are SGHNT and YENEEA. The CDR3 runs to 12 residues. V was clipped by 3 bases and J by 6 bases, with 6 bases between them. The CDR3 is CASSFSGNEQFF. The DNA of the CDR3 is TGTGCCAGCAGCTTTTCAGGCAATGAGCAGTTCTTC.

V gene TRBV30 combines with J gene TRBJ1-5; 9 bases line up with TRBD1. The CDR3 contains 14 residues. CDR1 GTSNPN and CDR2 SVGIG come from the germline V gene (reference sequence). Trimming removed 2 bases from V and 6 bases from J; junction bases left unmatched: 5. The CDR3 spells CAWSPTGGVQPQHF. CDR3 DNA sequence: TGTGCCTGGAGTCCCACAGGGGGCGTTCAGCCCCAGCATTTT.

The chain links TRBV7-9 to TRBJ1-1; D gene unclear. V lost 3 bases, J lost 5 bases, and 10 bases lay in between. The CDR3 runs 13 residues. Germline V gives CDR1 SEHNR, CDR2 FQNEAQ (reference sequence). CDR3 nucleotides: TGTGCCAGCAGCTTTTTTACGGGAACTGAAGCTTTCTTT. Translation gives CASSFFTGTEAFF.

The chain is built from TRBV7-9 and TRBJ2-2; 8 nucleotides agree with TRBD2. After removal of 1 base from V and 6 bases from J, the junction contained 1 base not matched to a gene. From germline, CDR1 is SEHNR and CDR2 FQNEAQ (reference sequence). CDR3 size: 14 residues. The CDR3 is CASSLVGGAGELFF. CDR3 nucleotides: TGTGCCAGCAGCTTAGTCGGGGGGGCCGGGGAGCTGTTTTTT.

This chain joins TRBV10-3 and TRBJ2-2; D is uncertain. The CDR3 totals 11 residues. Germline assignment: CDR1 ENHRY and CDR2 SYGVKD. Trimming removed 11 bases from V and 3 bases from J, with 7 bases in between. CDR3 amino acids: CASLDTGELFF. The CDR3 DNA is TGTGCCTCACTGGACACCGGGGAGCTGTTTTTT.

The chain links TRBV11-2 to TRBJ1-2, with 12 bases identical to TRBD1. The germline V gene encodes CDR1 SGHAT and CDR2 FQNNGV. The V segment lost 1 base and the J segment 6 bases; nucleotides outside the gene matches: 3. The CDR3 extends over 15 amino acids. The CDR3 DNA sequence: TGTGCCAGCAGCTTAGGGGGGACAGGGGGCGATGGCTACACCTTC. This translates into CASSLGGTGGDGYTF.

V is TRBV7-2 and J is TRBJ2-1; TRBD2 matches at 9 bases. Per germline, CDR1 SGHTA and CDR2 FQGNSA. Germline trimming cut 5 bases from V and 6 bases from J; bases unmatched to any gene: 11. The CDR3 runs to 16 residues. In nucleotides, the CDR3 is TGTGCCAGCAGCACTCAGACCGGGACTAGCCTCAATGAGCAGTTCTTC. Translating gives CASSTQTGTSLNEQFF. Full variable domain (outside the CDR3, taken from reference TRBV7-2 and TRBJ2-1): GAGVSQSPSNKVTEKGKDVELRCDPISGHTALYWYRQSLGQGLEFLIYFQGNSAPDKSGLPSDRFSAERTGGSVSTLTIQRTQQEDSAVYLCASSTQTGTSLNEQFFGPGTRLTVL.

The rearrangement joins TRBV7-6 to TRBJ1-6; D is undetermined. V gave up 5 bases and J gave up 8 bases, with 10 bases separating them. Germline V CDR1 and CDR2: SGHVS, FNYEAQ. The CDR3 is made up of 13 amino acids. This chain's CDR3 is CASSRRRDSPLHF. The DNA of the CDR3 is TGTGCCAGCAGCCGCCGACGGGATTCACCCCTCCACTTT.

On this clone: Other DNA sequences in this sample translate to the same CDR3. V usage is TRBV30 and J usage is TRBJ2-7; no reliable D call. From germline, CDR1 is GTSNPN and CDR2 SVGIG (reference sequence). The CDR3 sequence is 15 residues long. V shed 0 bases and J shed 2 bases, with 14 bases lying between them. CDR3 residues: CAWSVRSFNAYEQYF. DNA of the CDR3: TGTGCCTGGAGTGTACGTAGTTTCAACGCCTACGAGCAGTACTTC.